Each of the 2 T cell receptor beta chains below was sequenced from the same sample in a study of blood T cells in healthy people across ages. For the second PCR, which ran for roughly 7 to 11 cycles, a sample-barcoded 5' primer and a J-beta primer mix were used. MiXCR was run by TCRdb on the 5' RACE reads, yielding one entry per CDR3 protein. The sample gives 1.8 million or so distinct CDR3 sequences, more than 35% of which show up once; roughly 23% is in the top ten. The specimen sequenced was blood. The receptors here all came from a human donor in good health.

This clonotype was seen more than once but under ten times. The CDR3 region is CASSGLRGGYEQYF. The DNA for the CDR3 is TGTGCCAGCAGCGGACTCAGGGGGGGCTACGAGCAGTACTTC. V is TRBV7-2 and J is TRBJ2-7; D is tentatively TRBD1 or TRBD2 (7 bases each). The germline V and J ends were trimmed by 5 bases and 3 bases, with 14 bases remaining between them. Per germline, CDR1 SGHTA and CDR2 FQGNSA. This CDR3 spans 14 amino acids.

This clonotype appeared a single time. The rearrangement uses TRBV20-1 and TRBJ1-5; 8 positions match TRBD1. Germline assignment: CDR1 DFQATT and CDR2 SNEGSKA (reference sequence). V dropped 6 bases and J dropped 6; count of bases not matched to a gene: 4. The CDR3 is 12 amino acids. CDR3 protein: CSAGDRTQPQHF. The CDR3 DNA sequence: TGCAGTGCCGGGGACAGGACTCAGCCCCAGCATTTT.